Listed here are 23 T cell receptor beta chains from one sample, sequenced in a study of T cell repertoires in cytomegalovirus infection. From the reads, TCRdb called clonotypes with MiXCR, one entry per CDR3 protein. The profile shows a few hundred thousand distinct CDR3 sequences, over 15% of them singletons. Sequenced input: CD8+ T cells from PBMCs. The receptors stem from a human donor in good health (CMV status not recorded). Some clones in this sample may be carry-over from other donors' samples.

In this sample, this clonotype turned up many times. J is TRBJ2-3 and V is TRBV7-8; no clear D. V was shortened by 3 bases and J by 7 bases, with 8 bases between the two germline ends. Germline CDR1 and CDR2: SGHVS and FQNEAQ. This CDR3 is built from 12 residues. This CDR3 is CASSFGVNTQYF. CDR3 in DNA: TGTGCCAGCAGCTTCGGTGTAAATACGCAGTATTTT.

The V call is TRBV6-6, the J call TRBJ1-3; possible D gene TRBD1, 6 bases. Germline V gives CDR1 MNHNY, CDR2 SVGAGI (reference sequence). This CDR3 is 16 amino acids long. V was cut by 2 bases and J by 7 bases, with 18 bases left in between. CDR3 residues: CASSYPPGGDGNTIYF. The CDR3 nucleotides are TGTGCCAGCAGTTACCCCCCCGGGGGCGACGGGAACACCATATATTTT.

This clonotype has at least ten counts. This chain uses TRBV7-3 with TRBJ2-3; D gene ambiguous. From germline, CDR1 is SGHTA and CDR2 FQGTGA. The germline V and J ends were trimmed by 0 bases and 1 base, with 8 bases remaining between them. This CDR3 region has 15 residues. The CDR3 region has the DNA TGTGCCAGCAGCTTAACAGCGTCAGGCACAGATACGCAGTATTTT. It translates to CASSLTASGTDTQYF.

This clonotype was detected many times. The rearrangement uses TRBV7-8 and TRBJ2-7, with D unresolved. Trimming pared 1 base from V and 0 bases from J, leaving 7 bases between. The CDR3 loop spans 14 amino acids. Germline V gene lookup returns CDR1 SGHVS and CDR2 FQNEAQ. The CDR3 DNA reads as TGTGCCAGCAGCTTAGGATTTCCCTCCTACGAGCAGTACTTC. Its translation is CASSLGFPSYEQYF.

The genes are TRBV5-1 and TRBJ2-7, with a possible D match to TRBD1 (7 bases). V was cut by 0 bases and J by 2 bases, with 12 bases left in between. The CDR3 loop spans 15 amino acids. CDR1 and CDR2 (germline): SGHRS, YFSETQ. The CDR3 is CASSLVPGGTYEQYF. The CDR3 DNA is TGCGCCAGCAGCTTGGTTCCAGGGGGGACCTACGAGCAGTACTTC.

The CDR3 coding sequence is TGTGCCAGCAGCCTACCGGGACAGGCCTATGGCTACACCTTC. This codes for CASSLPGQAYGYTF. The V and J genes are TRBV7-9 and TRBJ1-2; 8 bases align to TRBD1. J lost 4 bases, V lost 5 bases, and 6 bases had no gene match. Germline assignment: CDR1 SEHNR and CDR2 FQNEAQ (reference sequence). This CDR3 is 14 amino acids long.

This chain joins TRBV19 and TRBJ2-7, with D hard to call. Germline CDR1 and CDR2: LNHDA and SQIVND (reference sequence). Trimming shortened V by 0 bases and J by 5 bases, and 11 bases separated the two germline ends. The CDR3 consists of 14 residues. CDR3 sequence reads: CASSIDPSGNEQYF. Here the CDR3 DNA reads TGTGCCAGTAGTATAGATCCATCTGGCAACGAGCAGTACTTC.

The chain carries TRBV5-6 and TRBJ2-7; D is ambiguous. Germline lookup yields CDR1 SGHDT and CDR2 YYEEEE. The V gene lost 5 bases and the J gene lost 5 bases, with 14 bases spanning the gap. This CDR3 comprises 13 residues. The CDR3 spells CASRGADVHEQYF. The CDR3 DNA follows: TGTGCCAGCAGGGGCGCGGACGTGCACGAGCAGTACTTC.

This clonotype showed up many times. The V and J genes are TRBV29-1 and TRBJ1-2; D is possibly TRBD1 (6 bases). There are 11 residues in the CDR3. Trimming stripped 1 base from V and 7 bases from J, with 7 bases between. Germline lookup yields CDR1 SQVTM and CDR2 ANQGSEA. CDR3 bases: TGCAGCGTTGAAGGACAGGCTGGCTACACCTTC. It yields the protein CSVEGQAGYTF.

This clonotype was counted at least ten times. The J gene is TRBJ1-2, the V gene TRBV10-3; D is unclear. CDR1 ENHRY and CDR2 SYGVKD come from the germline V gene. V was pared by 10 bases and J by 3 bases, with 15 bases between. The CDR3 runs 13 residues. The chain's CDR3 is CASQRRADYGYTF. CDR3 sequence (DNA): TGTGCCAGCCAGCGGCGGGCAGACTATGGCTACACCTTC.

This clonotype was found a few times. The chain links TRBV5-5 to TRBJ2-7; a weak D match, TRBD1 (6 bases). V dropped 4 bases and J dropped 2 bases, with 16 bases sitting between them. Germline V CDR1 and CDR2: SGHKS, YYEKEE (reference sequence). This CDR3 region has 15 residues. CDR3 in amino acids: CASSVRTAVAYEQYF. The CDR3 nucleotides are TGTGCCAGCAGCGTGCGGACAGCCGTCGCCTACGAGCAGTACTTC.

This clonotype was found a few times. The rearrangement links TRBV7-4 to TRBJ2-2; maybe TRBD2 (6 bases). The CDR3 has 15 residues. Trimming took 7 bases from V and 6 from J, leaving 18 bases between them. Germline V gene sequence: CDR1 SGHVT, CDR2 SQSDAQ. CDR3 sequence reads: CASNPPEGRAGELFF. The CDR3 region has the DNA TGTGCCAGCAACCCTCCGGAGGGCCGCGCCGGGGAGCTGTTTTTT.

In its sample, this clonotype was seen a few times. The chain uses TRBV24-1 and TRBJ1-1; D is unclear. The CDR3 spans 17 residues. Between the trimmed V and J ends, which lost 1 base and 1 base, there was a span of 15 bases. The germline V gene encodes CDR1 KGHDR and CDR2 SFDVKD. The CDR3 here is CATSDFSSGHTNTEAFF. DNA for the CDR3: TGTGCCACCAGTGATTTCAGCAGTGGGCACACGAACACTGAAGCTTTCTTT.

This clonotype was observed many times. V and J are TRBV29-1 and TRBJ2-7, with 11 bases aligning to TRBD1. V shed 0 bases and J 7 bases; nucleotides not matched to a gene: 11. Germline V gene lookup returns CDR1 SQVTM and CDR2 ANQGSEA. The CDR3 runs 16 residues. As DNA, the CDR3 is TGCAGCGTTGAAGATTACGGGGACAGGGGGGCGACAGAGCAGTACTTC. Its translation is CSVEDYGDRGATEQYF.

Many counts were recorded for this clonotype. J is TRBJ2-2 and V is TRBV28; 8 bases are shared with TRBD1. V trimming: 4 bases; J trimming: 5 bases; junction bases outside the gene matches: 9. This CDR3 is built from 16 residues. CDR1 is MDHEN and CDR2 is SYDVKM in the germline V gene. This chain's CDR3 is CASSSPDRGPTGELFF. The DNA for the CDR3 is TGTGCCAGCAGTTCCCCCGACAGGGGCCCGACCGGGGAGCTGTTTTTT.

This clonotype has a handful of counts. CDR3 sequence: CASSPPTDYGELFF. CDR3 bases: TGTGCCAGCAGCCCACCCACAGATTACGGGGAGCTGTTTTTT. The chain carries TRBV4-2 and TRBJ2-2, with unresolved D. V dropped 4 bases and J dropped 7 bases, with 13 bases sitting between them. The CDR3 sequence is 14 residues long. Germline-derived CDR1 and CDR2 are LGHNA and YNFKEQ.

This clonotype was recorded a few times. This chain links TRBV4-1 with TRBJ2-5, with 9 nucleotides matching TRBD2. The CDR3 is made up of 18 amino acids. Per the germline V gene, CDR1 is MGHRA and CDR2 is YSYEKL. Trimming removed 0 bases from V and 3 bases from J; junction bases left unmatched: 11. Here the CDR3 reads CASSQDQWGSGSEETQYF. CDR3 coding DNA: TGCGCCAGCAGCCAAGATCAATGGGGTAGCGGGAGCGAAGAGACCCAGTACTTC.

This chain uses TRBV11-2 with TRBJ2-3; TRBD1 or TRBD2 may be the D gene (6 bases each). V dropped 2 bases and J dropped 1 base, with 10 bases sitting between them. The CDR3 consists of 15 residues. CDR1 and CDR2 (germline): SGHAT, FQNNGV. The chain's CDR3 is CASSLPGAGTDTQYF. CDR3 DNA: TGTGCCAGCAGCTTACCGGGGGCGGGCACAGATACGCAGTATTTT.

This chain uses TRBV18 with TRBJ2-3; no reliable D call. The germline V and J ends were trimmed by 3 bases and 3 bases, with 10 bases remaining between them. Germline CDR1 reads KGHSH; CDR2 reads LQKENI. This CDR3 spans 14 amino acids. Here the CDR3 DNA reads TGTGCCAGCTCACCTTTAGGAGAGACAGATACGCAGTATTTT. This sequence encodes CASSPLGETDTQYF.

This clonotype came up a few times. J is TRBJ2-2 and V is TRBV12-3 or TRBV12-4; 7 bases fit TRBD1. There are 14 residues in the CDR3. J gave up 4 bases and V 3 bases, and 2 bases lay outside the gene matches. The CDR3, as DNA: TGTGCCAGCAGTTTCGGGACAGTCACCGGGGAGCTGTTTTTT. Residues: CASSFGTVTGELFF.

This clonotype was counted ten times or more. V is TRBV4-1 and J is TRBJ2-1, with 11 bases identical to TRBD2. V lost 4 bases, J lost 2 bases, and 4 bases stayed unmatched. The CDR3 totals 16 residues. Germline V CDR1 and CDR2: MGHRA, YSYEKL. CDR3 in DNA: TGCGCCAGCAGCCTTCCGACTAGCGGGGCCTACAATGAGCAGTTCTTC. Its translation: CASSLPTSGAYNEQFF.

There are many counts of this clonotype. The chain carries TRBV7-3 and TRBJ2-1, with 9 nucleotides matching TRBD2. The germline CDR1 and CDR2 sequences are SGHTA and FQGTGA. The trim removed 1 base at V and 8 bases at J, leaving 6 bases unmatched. This CDR3 is 15 amino acids long. CDR3 bases: TGTGCCAGCAGCTTAAGCGGGGGGGCTATGGATGAGCAGTTCTTC. Its protein is CASSLSGGAMDEQFF.

J is TRBJ1-1 and V is TRBV12-5, with D possibly matching TRBD1 (6 bases). CDR1 is LGHNT, CDR2 FRNRAP, per germline. The length of the CDR3 is 16 residues. Trimming removed 7 bases from V and 3 bases from J, with 21 bases in between. In DNA form, the CDR3 reads TGTGCTAGTGTTCTTTCCTCAGGGGTCAATGACACTGAAGCTTTCTTT. Its translation is CASVLSSGVNDTEAFF.